The 28 T cell receptor beta chains presented below share a single source sample, sequenced in a study of CXCR3-negative and CXCR3-positive naive CD8 T cells. UMI-labeled 5' RACE TRB cDNA libraries were prepared from the cells. For each CDR3 protein, TCRdb gives one entry from its re-call of the 5' RACE reads, without DNA. Its listing shows 100,000 to 150,000 distinct CDR3 sequences. The sample was naive CXCR3- CD8+ T cells from blood. Subset noted: CD45RO-CCR7+CD27+CD95- naive CD8+ T cells lacking CXCR3 (TNR3-). The receptors were gathered from a human donor in good health. Some clones in this sample may be carry-over from other donors' samples.

The chain joins TRBV4-1 to TRBJ1-1; without DNA, the TCRdb call of TRBD1 cannot be checked. Germline V gene sequence: CDR1 MGHRA, CDR2 YSYEKL. This CDR3 region has 16 residues. The CDR3 here is CASSPGAGTGLGEAFF.

The chain combines TRBV9 with TRBJ2-1; TCRdb's D gene call, TRBD1, goes unchecked for lack of DNA. This CDR3 is 16 amino acids long. Germline V gene data show CDR1 as SGDLS and CDR2 as YYNGEE. The CDR3 loop is CASSASGQGGFVEQFF.

The chain joins TRBV29-1 to TRBJ1-1; as DNA is missing, the TRBD1 call by TCRdb cannot be tested. There are 13 residues in the CDR3. Germline V CDR1 and CDR2: SQVTM, ANQGSEA. The CDR3 protein is CSVQQEMNTEAFF.

The chain carries TRBV7-9 and TRBJ1-1. The CDR3 contains 11 residues. CDR1 is SEHNR, CDR2 FQNEAQ, per germline (reference sequence). The CDR3 loop reads CASSLPSEAFF.

The CDR3: CASSLAGEQFF. The chain is built from TRBV5-1 and TRBJ2-1. This CDR3 contains 11 residues. Germline V gene sequence: CDR1 SGHRS, CDR2 YFSETQ.

This chain joins TRBV29-1 and TRBJ2-1; TCRdb lists TRBD1, though no DNA is available to test this call. CDR3 length equals 12 residues. Per germline, CDR1 SQVTM and CDR2 ANQGSEA. This CDR3 reads CSPLGAYNEQFF.

The chain employs TRBV29-1 and TRBJ2-3; the D gene TCRdb calls, TRBD1, cannot be checked with no DNA. The CDR3 consists of 15 residues. Germline CDR1 SQVTM, CDR2 ANQGSEA. Here the CDR3 reads CSVEDRGRSTDTQYF.

This chain connects TRBV6-2 or TRBV6-3 to TRBJ2-2; lacking DNA, the TRBD1 call made by TCRdb goes unchecked. The CDR3 has 13 amino acids. Germline V gene sequence: CDR1 MNHEY, CDR2 SVGEGT. CDR3 protein: CASSPTPPGELFF.

V and J are TRBV7-9 and TRBJ2-4. Germline lookup yields CDR1 SEHNR and CDR2 FQNEAQ (reference sequence). The CDR3 runs to 18 residues. The CDR3 loop reads CASSPVGYGVLAKNIQYF.

This chain connects TRBV27 to TRBJ2-5; TCRdb calls TRBD2, which cannot be checked without DNA. Germline assignment: CDR1 MNHEY and CDR2 SMNVEV (reference sequence). The CDR3 contains 15 residues. The CDR3 is CASSLYLGGWETQYF.

The chain joins TRBV7-6 to TRBJ2-7; TCRdb designates TRBD1, a call that cannot be tested without DNA. The germline V gene has CDR1 SGHVS and CDR2 FNYEAQ. CDR3 length: 15 residues. CDR3 amino acids: CASSWGQGSHYEQYF.

The chain has TRBV10-3 and TRBJ1-1; without DNA, the TCRdb call of TRBD1 cannot be checked. CDR3 length: 15 amino acids. Germline CDR1 reads ENHRY; CDR2 reads SYGVKD. The CDR3 loop is CAISERPTWETEAFF.

The chain uses TRBV7-2 and TRBJ1-5; the D call from TCRdb, TRBD1, cannot be confirmed without DNA. The V gene's germline CDR1 is SGHTA and CDR2 FQGNSA. This CDR3 region has 15 residues. This CDR3 is CASSPGGTSNQPQHF.

This sequence joins TRBV21-1 and TRBJ2-5; TCRdb lists TRBD1, though no DNA is available to test this call. TRBV21-1 constitutes a pseudogene. This CDR3 has 18 residues. The CDR3: CASSKDDPPSRGQETQYF.

The J gene is TRBJ2-3, the V gene TRBV12-3 or TRBV12-4; the D gene TCRdb calls, TRBD2, cannot be checked with no DNA. The CDR3 length is 19 residues. The CDR3 loop is CASSSTTGTSGGAEDTQYF.

The genes are TRBV29-1 and TRBJ1-2; TCRdb outputs TRBD1, but without DNA this stays unchecked. Germline V gives CDR1 SQVTM, CDR2 ANQGSEA. This CDR3 has 14 residues. CDR3: CSVEWTGGNYGYTF.

The chain links TRBV3-1 to TRBJ2-5; the D gene TCRdb calls, TRBD2, cannot be checked with no DNA. The CDR3 is 16 amino acids. Germline V gene sequence: CDR1 LGHDT, CDR2 YNNKEL (reference sequence). The CDR3 spells CASSQGDRTYRETQYF.

This sequence joins TRBV12-3 or TRBV12-4 and TRBJ2-7; without DNA, the TCRdb call of TRBD2 cannot be checked. This CDR3 has 16 amino acids. CDR3 sequence reads: CASRGATSGDFYEQYF.

The CDR3 loop is CASSTGTSGGDVF. This sequence joins TRBV5-1 and TRBJ2-1; the D call from TCRdb, TRBD2, cannot be confirmed without DNA. The CDR3 has 13 residues. CDR1 and CDR2 (germline): SGHRS, YFSETQ. The variable domain in full, with the rest retrieved from reference TRBV5-1 and TRBJ2-1, is KAGVTQTPRYLIKTRGQQVTLSCSPISGHRSVSWYQQTPGQGLQFLFEYFSETQRNKGNFPGRFSGRQFSNSRSEMNVSTLELGDSALYLCASSTGTSGGDVFGPGTRLTVL.

The genes are TRBV19 and TRBJ1-1. Germline CDR1 LNHDA, CDR2 SQIVND (reference sequence). This CDR3 has 13 residues. CDR3 loop: CASSIQMNTEAFF.

This chain uses TRBV5-1 with TRBJ2-1. CDR1 and CDR2 from the germline V gene are SGHRS and YFSETQ. The CDR3 is made up of 13 amino acids. The CDR3 region is CASSLAMGNEQFF.

This chain uses TRBV6-6 with TRBJ2-7; the D call from TCRdb, TRBD1, cannot be confirmed without DNA. The V gene's germline CDR1 is MNHNY and CDR2 SVGAGI (reference sequence). This CDR3 contains 14 residues. The CDR3 here is CASSYPGQGHGQYF.

The chain recombines TRBV28 with TRBJ2-7; TCRdb designates TRBD2, a call that cannot be tested without DNA. Germline V CDR1 and CDR2: MDHEN, SYDVKM. This CDR3 contains 15 residues. This CDR3 is CASSPFEGGAYEQYF.

This rearrangement joins TRBV29-1 to TRBJ2-7; TCRdb's D call, TRBD1, is unchecked because there is no DNA. Germline lookup yields CDR1 SQVTM and CDR2 ANQGSEA. This CDR3 contains 15 residues. The CDR3 sequence is CSVEGGQGVTYEQYF.

The gene calls are TRBV7-9 and TRBJ2-7. Germline values: CDR1 SEHNR, CDR2 FQNEAQ (reference sequence). The CDR3 length is 13 residues. CDR3 residues: CASSYSTVYEQYF.

This chain uses TRBV3-1 with TRBJ2-7; with no DNA, the TCRdb D assignment of TRBD1 cannot be verified. This CDR3 is 14 amino acids long. Germline V gene data show CDR1 as LGHDT and CDR2 as YNNKEL (reference sequence). The CDR3 spells CASSQGTAYYEQYF.

The chain has TRBV29-1 and TRBJ2-1; TCRdb's D call of TRBD1 is untestable without DNA. Per germline, CDR1 SQVTM and CDR2 ANQGSEA. CDR3 size: 13 residues. CDR3 region: CSAEADRPDEQFF.

The chain has TRBV4-1 and TRBJ1-1; TCRdb names TRBD1, which stays unverified in the absence of DNA. From germline, CDR1 is MGHRA and CDR2 YSYEKL. The CDR3 has 15 residues. The CDR3 is CASSPGPQMNTEAFF.